Listed below are T cell receptor beta chains from one sample, sequenced in a study of T cell repertoires in cytomegalovirus infection. Their antigens remain unidentified. TCRdb redid the calling of the reads with MiXCR, one entry per CDR3 protein. This table holds around 710,000 distinct CDR3 sequences, under 35% found once. The material was cultured CD8+ T cells from PBMCs, obtained from culture after CMV antigen stimulation. The source is a human donor in good health (CMV status not recorded). Some clones in this sample may be carry-over from other donors' samples. CDR3s include the opening cysteine and the closing phenylalanine or tryptophan. Each record gives: J gene, V gene, D gene, clone size, CDR3 DNA, CDR3 protein. D genes are given only for firm matches. The listing skips clone size in some rows; elsewhere it reads once, few, many or a size class.

j_gene: TRBJ1-1
v_gene: TRBV27
d_gene: -
abundance: -
CDR3nt: TGTGCCAGCAGTTTAATTTATGACAGTGAAGCTTTCTTT
CDR3aa: CASSLIYDSEAFF

j_gene: TRBJ2-1
v_gene: TRBV6-6
d_gene: TRBD2
abundance: few
CDR3nt: TGTGCCAGCAGTTATGAGGGGCGGGGGGGCCGGAATGAGCAGTTCTTC
CDR3aa: CASSYEGRGGRNEQFF

j_gene: TRBJ1-2
v_gene: TRBV5-4
d_gene: -
abundance: -
CDR3nt: TGTGCCAGCAGCTTGAACTGGGACGGAAGAGGGTATGGCTACACCTTC
CDR3aa: CASSLNWDGRGYGYTF

j_gene: TRBJ2-3
v_gene: TRBV12-5
d_gene: -
abundance: many
CDR3nt: TGTGCTAGTGGTTTGGTACTTCGGGATACGCAGTATTTT
CDR3aa: CASGLVLRDTQYF

j_gene: TRBJ2-3
v_gene: TRBV5-4
d_gene: -
abundance: -
CDR3nt: TGTGTATACGAGGAGGGGAGAGGCCACACAGATACGCAGTATTTT
CDR3aa: CVYEEGRGHTDTQYF

j_gene: TRBJ2-1
v_gene: TRBV7-9
d_gene: -
abundance: -
CDR3nt: TGTGCCAGCAGCTTAGTTGCCAGGGGAAGGACAAAGCAGTTCTTC
CDR3aa: CASSLVARGRTKQFF

j_gene: TRBJ2-4
v_gene: TRBV4-3
d_gene: -
abundance: once
CDR3nt: TGCGCCAGCAGCCCCGCAGCCAAAAACATTCAGTACTTC
CDR3aa: CASSPAAKNIQYF

j_gene: TRBJ2-3
v_gene: TRBV4-3
d_gene: -
abundance: few
CDR3nt: TGCGCCAGCAGCCAAGATGGGGCAGGGGAGATCGATACGCAGTATTTT
CDR3aa: CASSQDGAGEIDTQYF

j_gene: TRBJ1-1
v_gene: TRBV2
d_gene: -
abundance: -
CDR3nt: TGTGCCACCCTAGCCCGTGAAGCTTTCTTT
CDR3aa: CATLAREAFF

j_gene: TRBJ2-1
v_gene: TRBV5-4
d_gene: TRBD2
abundance: -
CDR3nt: TGTGCCAGCAGCTTGTTAATTGATCTTCCACTAGCGGGACTCAATGAGCAGTTCTTC
CDR3aa: CASSLLIDLPLAGLNEQFF

j_gene: TRBJ1-2
v_gene: TRBV6-5
d_gene: -
abundance: -
CDR3nt: TGTGCCAGCAGTTACGGGCAGACAACAGATTATGGCTACACCTTC
CDR3aa: CASSYGQTTDYGYTF

j_gene: TRBJ2-1
v_gene: TRBV2
d_gene: -
abundance: few
CDR3nt: TGTGCCAGCAGTAGGGGGATCCTTCGGGTCAATGAGCAGTTCTTC
CDR3aa: CASSRGILRVNEQFF

j_gene: TRBJ1-1
v_gene: TRBV20-1
d_gene: -
abundance: -
CDR3nt: TGCAGTGCTAGAGAGGGAGGAGTTGAAGCTTTCTTT
CDR3aa: CSAREGGVEAFF

j_gene: TRBJ2-3
v_gene: TRBV2
d_gene: -
abundance: -
CDR3nt: TGTGCCAGCAGTGAACCCCGCCCCAACTATACGCAGTATTTT
CDR3aa: CASSEPRPNYTQYF

j_gene: TRBJ1-2
v_gene: TRBV5-1
d_gene: -
abundance: few
CDR3nt: TGCGCCAGCAGCCACGATGGAGGGGCGATGGGCTACACCTTC
CDR3aa: CASSHDGGAMGYTF

j_gene: TRBJ1-5
v_gene: TRBV4-3
d_gene: TRBD1
abundance: few
CDR3nt: TGCGCCAGCGTTCCGGGACAGGGAAGGGATCAGCCCCAGCATTTT
CDR3aa: CASVPGQGRDQPQHF

j_gene: TRBJ2-3
v_gene: TRBV4-1
d_gene: TRBD1
abundance: -
CDR3nt: TGCGCCAGCAGCCACGGACAGGAGTTCACAGATACGCAGTATTTT
CDR3aa: CASSHGQEFTDTQYF

j_gene: TRBJ2-1
v_gene: TRBV7-9
d_gene: -
abundance: -
CDR3nt: TGTGCCAGCAGCGCGGGGAGCGGGCGAAATGATGAGCAGTTCTTC
CDR3aa: CASSAGSGRNDEQFF

j_gene: TRBJ1-5
v_gene: TRBV6-6
d_gene: -
abundance: few
CDR3nt: TGTGCCAGCAGTTACACCCCTGGTCGGAGCAATCAGCCCCAGCATTTT
CDR3aa: CASSYTPGRSNQPQHF

j_gene: TRBJ1-1
v_gene: TRBV6-1
d_gene: -
abundance: once
CDR3nt: TGTGCCAGCAGTGAATGGTCAGGAGCGGGCACTGAAGCTTTCTTT
CDR3aa: CASSEWSGAGTEAFF

j_gene: TRBJ2-1
v_gene: TRBV6-5
d_gene: TRBD1
abundance: few
CDR3nt: TGTGCCAGCAGTTACTCGGGACAGAACAATGAGCAGTTCTTC
CDR3aa: CASSYSGQNNEQFF

j_gene: TRBJ2-1
v_gene: TRBV7-6
d_gene: -
abundance: many
CDR3nt: TGTGCCAGCAGCCCAGCATCCGCCGGTGAGCAGTTCTTC
CDR3aa: CASSPASAGEQFF

j_gene: TRBJ1-1
v_gene: TRBV7-2
d_gene: -
abundance: many
CDR3nt: TGTGCCAGCAGCCAAGATGAGGTTGAGGCTTTCTTT
CDR3aa: CASSQDEVEAFF